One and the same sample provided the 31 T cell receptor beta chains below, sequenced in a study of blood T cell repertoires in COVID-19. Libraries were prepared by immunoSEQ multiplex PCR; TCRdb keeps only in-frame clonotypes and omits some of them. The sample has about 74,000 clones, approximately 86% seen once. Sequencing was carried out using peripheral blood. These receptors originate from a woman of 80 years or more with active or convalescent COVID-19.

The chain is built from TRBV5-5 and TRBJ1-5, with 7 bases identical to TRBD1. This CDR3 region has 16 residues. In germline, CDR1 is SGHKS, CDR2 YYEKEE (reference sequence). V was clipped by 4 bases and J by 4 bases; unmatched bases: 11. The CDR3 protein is CASSQGPGTANQPQHF. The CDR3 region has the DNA TGTGCCAGCAGCCAGGGCCCAGGGACAGCAAATCAGCCCCAGCATTTT.

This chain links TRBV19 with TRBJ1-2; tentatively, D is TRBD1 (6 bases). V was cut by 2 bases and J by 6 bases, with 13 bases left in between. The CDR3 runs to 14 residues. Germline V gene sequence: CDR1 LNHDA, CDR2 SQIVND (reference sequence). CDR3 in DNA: TGTGCCAGTAGTATATACAGGGCGGACAATGGCTACACCTTC. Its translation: CASSIYRADNGYTF. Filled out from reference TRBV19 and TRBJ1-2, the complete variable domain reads DGGITQSPKYLFRKEGQNVTLSCEQNLNHDAMYWYRQDPGQGLRLIYYSQIVNDFQKGDIAEGYSVSREKKESFPLTVTSAQKNPTAFYLCASSIYRADNGYTFGSGTRLTVV.

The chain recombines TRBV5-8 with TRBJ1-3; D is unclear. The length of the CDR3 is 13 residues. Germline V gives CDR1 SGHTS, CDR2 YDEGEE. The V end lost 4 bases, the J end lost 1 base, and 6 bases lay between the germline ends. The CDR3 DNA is TGTGCCAGCAGCCCAATTTCTGGAAACACCATATATTTT. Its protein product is CASSPISGNTIYF.

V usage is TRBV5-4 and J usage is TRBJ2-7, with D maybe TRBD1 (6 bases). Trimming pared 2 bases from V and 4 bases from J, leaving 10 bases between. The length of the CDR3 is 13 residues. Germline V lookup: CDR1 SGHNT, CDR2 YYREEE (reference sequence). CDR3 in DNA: TGTGCCAGCAGCTTACAGGGCCTGTACGAGCAGTACTTC. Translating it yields CASSLQGLYEQYF.

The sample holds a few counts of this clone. CDR3 nucleotide sequence: TGCAGCGGGACAGGGAACACTGAAGCTTTCTTT. Its protein is CSGTGNTEAFF. V usage is TRBV29-1 and J usage is TRBJ1-1; TRBD1 aligns across 7 bases. The CDR3 runs 11 residues. Germline CDR1 is SQVTM and CDR2 is ANQGSEA. The V and J ends lost 7 bases and 1 base, in that order; junction bases with no gene match: 0.

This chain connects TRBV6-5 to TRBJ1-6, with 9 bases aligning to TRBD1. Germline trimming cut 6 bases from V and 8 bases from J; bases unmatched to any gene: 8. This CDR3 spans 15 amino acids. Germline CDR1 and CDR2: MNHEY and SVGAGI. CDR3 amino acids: CASSRKGQGYSPLHF. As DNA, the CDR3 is TGTGCCAGCAGCAGGAAGGGACAGGGATATTCACCCCTCCACTTT.

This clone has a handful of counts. CDR3 DNA sequence: TGCAGCCATTCGGGGACAGCGGACACTGAAGCTTTCTTT. This translates into CSHSGTADTEAFF. V is TRBV29-1 and J is TRBJ1-1, with TRBD1 matching over 7 bases. In germline, CDR1 is SQVTM, CDR2 ANQGSEA. The V gene end was trimmed by 8 bases and the J gene end by 3 bases; junction bases not matched to a gene: 9. The length of the CDR3 is 13 residues.

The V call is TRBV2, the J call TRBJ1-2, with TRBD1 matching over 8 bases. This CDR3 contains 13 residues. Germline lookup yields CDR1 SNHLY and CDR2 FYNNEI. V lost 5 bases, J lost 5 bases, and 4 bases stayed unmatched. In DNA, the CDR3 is TGTGCCAGCAGTCTTGACAGGGGATATGGCTACACCTTC. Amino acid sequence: CASSLDRGYGYTF.

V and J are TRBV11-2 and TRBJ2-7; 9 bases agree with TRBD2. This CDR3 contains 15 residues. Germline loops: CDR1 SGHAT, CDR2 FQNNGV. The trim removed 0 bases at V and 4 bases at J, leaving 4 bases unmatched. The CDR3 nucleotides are TGTGCCAGCAGCTTAGAGCGGGGGGGCCGATACGAGCAGTACTTC. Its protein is CASSLERGGRYEQYF.

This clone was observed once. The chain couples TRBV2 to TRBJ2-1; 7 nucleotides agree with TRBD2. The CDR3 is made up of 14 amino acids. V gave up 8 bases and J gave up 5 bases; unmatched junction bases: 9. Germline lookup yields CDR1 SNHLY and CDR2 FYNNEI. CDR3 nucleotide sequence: TGTGCCAGCTTGGGGAGGGACGGCCACAATGAGCAGTTCTTC. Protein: CASLGRDGHNEQFF.

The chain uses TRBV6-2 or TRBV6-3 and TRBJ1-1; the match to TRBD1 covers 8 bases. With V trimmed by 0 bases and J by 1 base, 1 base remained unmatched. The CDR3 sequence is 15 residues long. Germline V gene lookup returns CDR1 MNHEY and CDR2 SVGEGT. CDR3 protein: CASSYSGQGNTEAFF. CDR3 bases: TGTGCCAGCAGTTACTCCGGACAGGGGAACACTGAAGCTTTCTTT.

The CDR3 DNA is TGTGCCAGTAGTATTAGGCAGGGCAATCAGCCCCAGCATTTT. It specifies CASSIRQGNQPQHF. This sequence joins TRBV19 and TRBJ1-5; D is ambiguous. The CDR3 consists of 14 residues. Trimming took off 3 bases at V and 2 bases at J, with 8 bases between the two ends. Germline V gives CDR1 LNHDA, CDR2 SQIVND (reference sequence).

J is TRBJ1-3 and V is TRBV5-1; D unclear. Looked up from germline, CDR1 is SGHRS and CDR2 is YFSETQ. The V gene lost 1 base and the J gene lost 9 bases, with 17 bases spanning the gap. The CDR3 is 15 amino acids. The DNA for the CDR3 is TGCGCCAGCAGCTTGAGTTTGGCCCCGGAGAGCACCATATATTTT. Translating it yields CASSLSLAPESTIYF.

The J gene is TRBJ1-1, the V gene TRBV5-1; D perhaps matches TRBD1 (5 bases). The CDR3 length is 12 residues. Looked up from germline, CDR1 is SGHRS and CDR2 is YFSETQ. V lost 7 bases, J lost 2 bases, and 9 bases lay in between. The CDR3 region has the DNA TGCGCCAGCGGGGCCTTCAACACTGAAGCTTTCTTT. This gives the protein CASGAFNTEAFF.

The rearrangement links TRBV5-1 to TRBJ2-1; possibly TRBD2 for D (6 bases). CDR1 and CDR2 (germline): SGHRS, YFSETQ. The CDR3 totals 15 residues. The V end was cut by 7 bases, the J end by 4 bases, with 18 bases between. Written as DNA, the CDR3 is TGCGCCAGCCGTCCCGAGGGACGGGAGTACAATGAGCAGTTCTTC. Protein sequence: CASRPEGREYNEQFF.

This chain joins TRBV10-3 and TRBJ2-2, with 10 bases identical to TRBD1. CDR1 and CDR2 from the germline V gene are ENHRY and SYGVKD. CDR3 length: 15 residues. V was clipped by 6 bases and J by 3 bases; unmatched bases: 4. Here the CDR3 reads CAISPGTGDTGELFF. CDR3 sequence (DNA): TGTGCCATCAGCCCCGGGACAGGGGACACCGGGGAGCTGTTTTTT.

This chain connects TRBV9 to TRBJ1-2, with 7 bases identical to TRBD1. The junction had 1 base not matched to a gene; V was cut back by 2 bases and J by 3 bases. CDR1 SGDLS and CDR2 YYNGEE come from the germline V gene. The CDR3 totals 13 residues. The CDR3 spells CASSVGTDYGYTF. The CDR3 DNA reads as TGTGCCAGCAGCGTGGGGACAGACTATGGCTACACCTTC.

The CDR3 bases are TGTGCCAGCAGCCCCTTTACTAGCAGTAGCACAGATACGCAGTATTTT. This codes for CASSPFTSSSTDTQYF. The V gene is TRBV14, the J gene TRBJ2-3, with D possibly matching TRBD2 (6 bases). Germline CDR1 reads SGHDN; CDR2 reads FVKESK. Trimming took off 4 bases at V and 0 bases at J, with 14 bases between the two ends. This CDR3 spans 16 amino acids.

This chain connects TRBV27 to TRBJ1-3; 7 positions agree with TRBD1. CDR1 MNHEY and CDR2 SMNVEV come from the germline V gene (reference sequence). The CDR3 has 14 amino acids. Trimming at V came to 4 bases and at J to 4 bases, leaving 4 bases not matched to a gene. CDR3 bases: TGTGCCAGCAGTTCGACAGGGATGGGAAACACCATATATTTT. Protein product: CASSSTGMGNTIYF.

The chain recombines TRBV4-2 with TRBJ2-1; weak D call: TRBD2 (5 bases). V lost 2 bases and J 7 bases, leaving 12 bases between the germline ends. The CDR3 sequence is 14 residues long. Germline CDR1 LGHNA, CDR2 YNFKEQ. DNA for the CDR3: TGTGCCAGCAGCCAACTCGGGATAGCGAATGAGCAGTTCTTC. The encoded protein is CASSQLGIANEQFF.

In DNA form, the CDR3 reads TGTGCCAGCAGCCCCGACAGGGGAATCTTCGAGCAGTACTTC. Translated, it gives CASSPDRGIFEQYF. V usage is TRBV6-2 or TRBV6-3 and J usage is TRBJ2-7, with 8 bases aligning to TRBD1. Germline loops: CDR1 MNHEY, CDR2 SVGEGT. V lost 6 bases and J lost 6; bases outside the gene matches: 10. This CDR3 has 14 residues.

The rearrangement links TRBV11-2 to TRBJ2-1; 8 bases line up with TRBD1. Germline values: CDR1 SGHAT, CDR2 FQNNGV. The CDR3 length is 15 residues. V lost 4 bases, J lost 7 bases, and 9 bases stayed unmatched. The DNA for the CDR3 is TGTGCCAGCAGCTGGGGCAGGGGGCTCGGTAATGAGCAGTTCTTC. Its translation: CASSWGRGLGNEQFF.

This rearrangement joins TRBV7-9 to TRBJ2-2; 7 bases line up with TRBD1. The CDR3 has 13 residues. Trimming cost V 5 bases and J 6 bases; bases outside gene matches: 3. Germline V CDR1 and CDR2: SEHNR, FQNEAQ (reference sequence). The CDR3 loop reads CASSQQGPGELFF. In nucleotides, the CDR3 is TGTGCCAGCAGCCAACAGGGGCCCGGGGAGCTGTTTTTT.

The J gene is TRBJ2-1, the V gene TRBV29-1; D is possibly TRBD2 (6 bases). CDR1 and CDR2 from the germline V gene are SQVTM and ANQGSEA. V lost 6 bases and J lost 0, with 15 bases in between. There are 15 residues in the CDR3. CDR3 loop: CSVRGTLSSYNEQFF. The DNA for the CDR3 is TGCAGCGTGCGCGGGACGCTGAGCTCCTACAATGAGCAGTTCTTC.

The CDR3 protein is CASSLARAGGSHEQYF. The CDR3 nucleotides read TGTGCCAGCAGCTTAGCTAGAGCGGGGGGGTCCCACGAGCAGTACTTC. The V gene is TRBV7-8, the J gene TRBJ2-7, with 10 bases aligning to TRBD2. Germline CDR1 reads SGHVS; CDR2 reads FQNEAQ. Germline trimming cut 0 bases from V and 5 bases from J; bases unmatched to any gene: 7. This CDR3 region has 16 residues.

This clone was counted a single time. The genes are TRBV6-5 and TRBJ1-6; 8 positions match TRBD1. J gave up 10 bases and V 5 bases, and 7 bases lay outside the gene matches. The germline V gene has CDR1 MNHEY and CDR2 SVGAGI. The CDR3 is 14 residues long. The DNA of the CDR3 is TGTGCCAGCAGTCCCGACAGGGGAGGATCACCCCTCCACTTT. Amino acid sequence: CASSPDRGGSPLHF.

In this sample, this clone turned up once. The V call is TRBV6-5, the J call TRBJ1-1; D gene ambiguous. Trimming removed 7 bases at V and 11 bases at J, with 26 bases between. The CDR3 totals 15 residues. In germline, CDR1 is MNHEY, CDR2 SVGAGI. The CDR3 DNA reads TGTGCCAGCATCCTACGGGTGGATTTGGCCGCCCCGGCTTTCTTT. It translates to CASILRVDLAAPAFF.

This chain's CDR3 is CSASRSGGASPDTQYF. The CDR3 nucleotides are TGCAGTGCTAGTAGATCCGGGGGGGCCAGCCCAGATACGCAGTATTTT. The chain carries TRBV20-1 and TRBJ2-3, with 8 bases lining up with TRBD2. This CDR3 region has 16 residues. From germline, CDR1 is DFQATT and CDR2 SNEGSKA (reference sequence). J gave up 4 bases and V 3 bases, and 12 bases lay outside the gene matches.

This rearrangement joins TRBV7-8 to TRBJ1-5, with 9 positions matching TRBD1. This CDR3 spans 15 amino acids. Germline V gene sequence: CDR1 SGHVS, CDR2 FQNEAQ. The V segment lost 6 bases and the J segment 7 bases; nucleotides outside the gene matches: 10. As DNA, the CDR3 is TGTGCCAGCAGTTATCAACAGGGGGCTCGGCAGCCCCAGCATTTT. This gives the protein CASSYQQGARQPQHF.

CDR3 nucleotides: TGCGCCAGCAGCCCCCTTCGGGGGTCCGGAGATACGCAGTATTTT. Its translation: CASSPLRGSGDTQYF. V and J are TRBV5-1 and TRBJ2-3, with D perhaps TRBD2 (6 bases). This CDR3 has 15 amino acids. Looked up from germline, CDR1 is SGHRS and CDR2 is YFSETQ. The V end was cut by 4 bases, the J end by 5 bases, with 17 bases between. Full variable domain (outside the CDR3, taken from reference TRBV5-1 and TRBJ2-3): KAGVTQTPRYLIKTRGQQVTLSCSPISGHRSVSWYQQTPGQGLQFLFEYFSETQRNKGNFPGRFSGRQFSNSRSEMNVSTLELGDSALYLCASSPLRGSGDTQYFGPGTRLTVL.

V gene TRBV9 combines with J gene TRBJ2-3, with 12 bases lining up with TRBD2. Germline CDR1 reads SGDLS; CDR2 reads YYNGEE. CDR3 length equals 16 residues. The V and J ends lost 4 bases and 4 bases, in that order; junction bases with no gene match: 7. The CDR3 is CASSIRLAGASDTQYF. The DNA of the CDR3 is TGTGCCAGCAGCATCCGACTAGCGGGAGCGTCAGATACGCAGTATTTT.